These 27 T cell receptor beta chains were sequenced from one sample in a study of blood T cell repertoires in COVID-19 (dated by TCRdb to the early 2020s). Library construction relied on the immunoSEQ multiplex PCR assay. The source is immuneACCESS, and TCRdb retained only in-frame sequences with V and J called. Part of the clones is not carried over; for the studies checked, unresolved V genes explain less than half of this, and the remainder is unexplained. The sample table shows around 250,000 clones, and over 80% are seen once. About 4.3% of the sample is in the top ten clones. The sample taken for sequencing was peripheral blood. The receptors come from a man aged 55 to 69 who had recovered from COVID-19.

CDR3 region: CASSLLRGYGYTF. CDR3 in DNA: TGTGCCAGCAGTTTACTCAGAGGCTATGGCTACACCTTC. This chain connects TRBV28 to TRBJ1-2; D is undetermined. The CDR3 extends over 13 amino acids. Per the germline V gene, CDR1 is MDHEN and CDR2 is SYDVKM. With 2 bases removed from V and 4 bases from J, the gap between germline ends came to 8 bases.

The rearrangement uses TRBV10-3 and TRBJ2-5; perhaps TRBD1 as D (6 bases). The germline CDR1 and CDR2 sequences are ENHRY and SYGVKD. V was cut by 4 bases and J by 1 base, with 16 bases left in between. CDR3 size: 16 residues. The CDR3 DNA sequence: TGTGCCATCAGTGGAAGTGGGGGCGCCACCCAAGAGACCCAGTACTTC. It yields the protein CAISGSGGATQETQYF.

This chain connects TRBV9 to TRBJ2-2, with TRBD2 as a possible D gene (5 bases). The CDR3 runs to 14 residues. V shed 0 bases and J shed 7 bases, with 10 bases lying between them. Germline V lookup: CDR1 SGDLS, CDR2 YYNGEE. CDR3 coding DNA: TGTGCCAGCAGCGTAGCTTCAGAGGGCGGGGAGCTGTTTTTT. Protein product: CASSVASEGGELFF.

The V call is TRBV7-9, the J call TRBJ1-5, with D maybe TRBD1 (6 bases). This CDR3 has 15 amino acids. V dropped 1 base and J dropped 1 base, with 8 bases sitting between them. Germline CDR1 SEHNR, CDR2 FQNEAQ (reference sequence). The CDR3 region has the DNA TGTGCCAGCAGCTTAGACACAGGGAGCAATCAGCCCCAGCATTTT. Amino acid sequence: CASSLDTGSNQPQHF. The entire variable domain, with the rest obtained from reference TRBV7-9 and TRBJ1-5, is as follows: DTGVSQNPRHKITKRGQNVTFRCDPISEHNRLYWYRQTLGQGPEFLTYFQNEAQLEKSRLLSDRFSAERPKGSFSTLEIQRTEQGDSAMYLCASSLDTGSNQPQHFGDGTRLSIL.

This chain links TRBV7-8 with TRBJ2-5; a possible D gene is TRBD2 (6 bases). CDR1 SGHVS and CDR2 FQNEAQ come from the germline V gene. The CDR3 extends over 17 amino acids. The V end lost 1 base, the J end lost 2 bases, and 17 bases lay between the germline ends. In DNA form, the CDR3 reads TGTGCCAGCAGCTTAGAGGGAGGTCCGTCCCCACAAGAGACCCAGTACTTC. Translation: CASSLEGGPSPQETQYF.

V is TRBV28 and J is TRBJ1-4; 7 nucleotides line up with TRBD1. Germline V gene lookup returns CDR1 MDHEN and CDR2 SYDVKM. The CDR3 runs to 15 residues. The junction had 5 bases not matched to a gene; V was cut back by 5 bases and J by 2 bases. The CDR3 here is CASSTQGFTNEKLFF. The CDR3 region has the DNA TGTGCCAGCAGTACACAGGGGTTCACTAATGAAAAACTGTTTTTT.

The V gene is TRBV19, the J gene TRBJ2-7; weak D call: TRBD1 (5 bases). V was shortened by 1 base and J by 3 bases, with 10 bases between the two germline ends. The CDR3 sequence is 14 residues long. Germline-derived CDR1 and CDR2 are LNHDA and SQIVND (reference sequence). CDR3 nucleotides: TGTGCCAGTAGTATAGGACAGCTCTTCTACGAGCAGTACTTC. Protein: CASSIGQLFYEQYF.

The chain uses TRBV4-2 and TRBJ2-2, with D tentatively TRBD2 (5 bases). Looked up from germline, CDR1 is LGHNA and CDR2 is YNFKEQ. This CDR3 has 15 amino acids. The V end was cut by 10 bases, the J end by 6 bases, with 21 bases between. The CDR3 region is CATAGQNSVSGELFF. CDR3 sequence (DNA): TGTGCCACGGCGGGCCAAAACTCGGTTTCCGGGGAGCTGTTTTTT.

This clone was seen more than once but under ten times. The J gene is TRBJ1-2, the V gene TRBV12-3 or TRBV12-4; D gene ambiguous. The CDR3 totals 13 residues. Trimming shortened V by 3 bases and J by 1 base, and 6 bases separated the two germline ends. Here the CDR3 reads CASSFGDNYGYTF. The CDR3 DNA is TGTGCCAGCAGTTTCGGGGATAACTATGGCTACACCTTC.

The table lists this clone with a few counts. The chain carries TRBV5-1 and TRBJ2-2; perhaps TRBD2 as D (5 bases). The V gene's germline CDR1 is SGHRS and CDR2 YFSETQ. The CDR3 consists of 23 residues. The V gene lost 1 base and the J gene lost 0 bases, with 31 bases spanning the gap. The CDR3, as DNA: TGCGCCAGCAGCTTGACTACTCTAATCGAATTCACGGACTGGATCACGAACACCGGGGAGCTGTTTTTT. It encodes CASSLTTLIEFTDWITNTGELFF. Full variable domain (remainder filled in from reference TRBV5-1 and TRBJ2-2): KAGVTQTPRYLIKTRGQQVTLSCSPISGHRSVSWYQQTPGQGLQFLFEYFSETQRNKGNFPGRFSGRQFSNSRSEMNVSTLELGDSALYLCASSLTTLIEFTDWITNTGELFFGEGSRLTVL.

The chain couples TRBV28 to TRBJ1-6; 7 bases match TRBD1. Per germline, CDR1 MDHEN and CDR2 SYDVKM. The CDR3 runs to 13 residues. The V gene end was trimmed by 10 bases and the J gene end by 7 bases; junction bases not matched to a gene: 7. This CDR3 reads CATQGVGNSPLHF. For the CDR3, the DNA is TGTGCCACTCAGGGGGTTGGAAATTCACCCCTCCACTTT.

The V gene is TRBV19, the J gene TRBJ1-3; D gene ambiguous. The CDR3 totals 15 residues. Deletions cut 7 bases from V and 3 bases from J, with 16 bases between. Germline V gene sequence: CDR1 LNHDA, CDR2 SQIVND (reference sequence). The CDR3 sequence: CASIKGVGVGNTIYF. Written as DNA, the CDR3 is TGTGCCAGTATCAAGGGAGTAGGCGTTGGAAACACCATATATTTT.

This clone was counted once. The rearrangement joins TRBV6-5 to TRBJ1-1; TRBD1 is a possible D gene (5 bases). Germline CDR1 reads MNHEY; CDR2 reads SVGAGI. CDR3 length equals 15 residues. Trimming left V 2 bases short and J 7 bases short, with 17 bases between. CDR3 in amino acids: CASSYGGGARGEAFF. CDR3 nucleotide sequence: TGTGCCAGCAGTTACGGGGGGGGAGCTCGGGGTGAAGCTTTCTTT.

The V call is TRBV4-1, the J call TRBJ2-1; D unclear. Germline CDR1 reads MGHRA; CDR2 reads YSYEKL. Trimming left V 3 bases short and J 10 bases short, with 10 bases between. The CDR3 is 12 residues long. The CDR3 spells CASSQAVKEQFF. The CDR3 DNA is TGCGCCAGCAGCCAGGCGGTGAAGGAGCAGTTCTTC.

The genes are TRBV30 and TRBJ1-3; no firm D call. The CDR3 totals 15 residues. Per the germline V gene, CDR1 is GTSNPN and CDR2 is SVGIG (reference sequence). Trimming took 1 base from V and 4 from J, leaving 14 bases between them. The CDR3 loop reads CAWSAQFGPGNTIYF. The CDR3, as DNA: TGTGCCTGGAGTGCCCAGTTTGGGCCCGGAAACACCATATATTTT.

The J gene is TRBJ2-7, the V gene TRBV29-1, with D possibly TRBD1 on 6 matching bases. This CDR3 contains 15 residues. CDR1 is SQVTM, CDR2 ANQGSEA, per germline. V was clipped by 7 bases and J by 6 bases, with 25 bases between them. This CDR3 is CSAEALTGGFGEQYF. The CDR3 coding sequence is TGCAGCGCTGAGGCTTTGACAGGCGGTTTTGGCGAGCAGTACTTC.

The CDR3: CASVRGLSSYEQYF. CDR3 sequence (DNA): TGTGCCAGCGTTAGGGGATTATCCTCCTACGAGCAGTACTTC. The chain couples TRBV7-8 to TRBJ2-7, with TRBD1 as a possible D gene (5 bases). Germline V gene lookup returns CDR1 SGHVS and CDR2 FQNEAQ. The V and J ends lost 8 bases and 0 bases respectively, with 14 bases between them. CDR3 length: 14 residues.

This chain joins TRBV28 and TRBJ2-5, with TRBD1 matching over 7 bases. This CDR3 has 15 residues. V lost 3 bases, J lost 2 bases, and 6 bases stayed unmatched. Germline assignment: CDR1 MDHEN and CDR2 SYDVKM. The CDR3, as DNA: TGTGCCAGCAGTTTCAAGGGGGCATGGCAAGAGACCCAGTACTTC. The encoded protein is CASSFKGAWQETQYF.

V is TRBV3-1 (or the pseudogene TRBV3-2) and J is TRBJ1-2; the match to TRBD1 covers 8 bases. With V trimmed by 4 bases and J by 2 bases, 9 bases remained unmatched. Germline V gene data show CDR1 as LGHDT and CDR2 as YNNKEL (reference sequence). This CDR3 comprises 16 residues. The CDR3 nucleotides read TGTGCCAGCAGCCCACTGGACAGGGTATTCAACTATGGCTACACCTTC. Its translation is CASSPLDRVFNYGYTF.

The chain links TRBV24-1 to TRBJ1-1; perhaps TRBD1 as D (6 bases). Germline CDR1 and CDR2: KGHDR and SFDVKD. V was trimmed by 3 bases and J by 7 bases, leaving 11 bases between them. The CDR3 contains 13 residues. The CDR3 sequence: CATSDATGGEAFF. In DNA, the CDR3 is TGTGCCACCAGTGATGCGACAGGCGGTGAAGCTTTCTTT.

The CDR3 protein is CASIPLGWAEGAQETQYF. Here the CDR3 DNA reads TGTGCCAGCATCCCCCTTGGATGGGCGGAGGGGGCTCAAGAGACCCAGTACTTC. J is TRBJ2-5 and V is TRBV2; weak D call: TRBD1 (7 bases). Deletions cut 7 bases from V and 2 bases from J, with 26 bases between. Germline V gene data show CDR1 as SNHLY and CDR2 as FYNNEI. The CDR3 covers 18 residues. Complete variable domain (other parts from reference TRBV2 and TRBJ2-5): EPEVTQTPSHQVTQMGQEVILRCVPISNHLYFYWYRQILGQKVEFLVSFYNNEISEKSEIFDDQFSVERPDGSNFTLKIRSTKLEDSAMYFCASIPLGWAEGAQETQYFGPGTRLLVL.

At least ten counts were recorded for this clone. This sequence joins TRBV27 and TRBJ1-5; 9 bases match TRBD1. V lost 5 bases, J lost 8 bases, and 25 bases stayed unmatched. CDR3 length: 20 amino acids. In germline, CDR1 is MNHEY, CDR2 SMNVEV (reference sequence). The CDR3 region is CASSPTSGTLWGQGYKPQHF. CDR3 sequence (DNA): TGTGCCAGCAGTCCTACTTCCGGAACATTGTGGGGACAGGGTTACAAGCCCCAGCATTTT.

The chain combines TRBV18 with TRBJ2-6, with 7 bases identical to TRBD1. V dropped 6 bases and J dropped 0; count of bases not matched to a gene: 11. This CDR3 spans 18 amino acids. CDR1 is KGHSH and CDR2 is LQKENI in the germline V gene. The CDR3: CASSLSQGPISGANVLTF. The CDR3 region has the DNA TGTGCCAGCTCCCTGTCACAGGGGCCCATCTCTGGGGCCAACGTCCTGACTTTC.

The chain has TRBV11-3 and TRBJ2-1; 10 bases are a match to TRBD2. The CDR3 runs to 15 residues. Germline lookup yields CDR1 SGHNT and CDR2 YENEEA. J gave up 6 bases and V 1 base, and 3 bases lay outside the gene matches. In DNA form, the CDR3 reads TGTGCCAGCAGCTTAGGTACTAGCGGGACCAATGAGCAGTTCTTC. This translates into CASSLGTSGTNEQFF. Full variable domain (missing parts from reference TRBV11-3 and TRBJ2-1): EAGVVQSPRYKIIEKKQPVAFWCNPISGHNTLYWYLQNLGQGPELLIRYENEEAVDDSQLPKDRFSAERLKGVDSTLKIQPAELGDSAVYLCASSLGTSGTNEQFFGPGTRLTVL.

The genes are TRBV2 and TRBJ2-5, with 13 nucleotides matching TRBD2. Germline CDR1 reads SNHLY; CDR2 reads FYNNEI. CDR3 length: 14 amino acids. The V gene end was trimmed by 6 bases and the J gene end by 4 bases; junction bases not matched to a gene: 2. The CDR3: CASRGLAGRETQYF. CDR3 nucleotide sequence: TGTGCCAGCAGGGGACTAGCGGGGAGAGAGACCCAGTACTTC. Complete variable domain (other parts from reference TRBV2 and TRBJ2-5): EPEVTQTPSHQVTQMGQEVILRCVPISNHLYFYWYRQILGQKVEFLVSFYNNEISEKSEIFDDQFSVERPDGSNFTLKIRSTKLEDSAMYFCASRGLAGRETQYFGPGTRLLVL.

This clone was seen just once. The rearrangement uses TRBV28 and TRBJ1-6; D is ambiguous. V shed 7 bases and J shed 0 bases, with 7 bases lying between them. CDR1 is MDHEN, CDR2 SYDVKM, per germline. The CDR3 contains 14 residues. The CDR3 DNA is TGTGCCAGCAAGAGCGTCTCCTATAATTCACCCCTCCACTTT. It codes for CASKSVSYNSPLHF.

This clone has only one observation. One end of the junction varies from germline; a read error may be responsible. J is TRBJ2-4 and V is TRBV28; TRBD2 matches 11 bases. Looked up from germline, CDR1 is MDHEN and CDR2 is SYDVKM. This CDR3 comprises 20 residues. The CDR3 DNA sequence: TGTGCCCGCAGTTTACCGGGGGTTAGCGGGGGGGCACTAGCCAAAAACATTCAGTACTTC. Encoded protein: CARSLPGVSGGALAKNIQYF.